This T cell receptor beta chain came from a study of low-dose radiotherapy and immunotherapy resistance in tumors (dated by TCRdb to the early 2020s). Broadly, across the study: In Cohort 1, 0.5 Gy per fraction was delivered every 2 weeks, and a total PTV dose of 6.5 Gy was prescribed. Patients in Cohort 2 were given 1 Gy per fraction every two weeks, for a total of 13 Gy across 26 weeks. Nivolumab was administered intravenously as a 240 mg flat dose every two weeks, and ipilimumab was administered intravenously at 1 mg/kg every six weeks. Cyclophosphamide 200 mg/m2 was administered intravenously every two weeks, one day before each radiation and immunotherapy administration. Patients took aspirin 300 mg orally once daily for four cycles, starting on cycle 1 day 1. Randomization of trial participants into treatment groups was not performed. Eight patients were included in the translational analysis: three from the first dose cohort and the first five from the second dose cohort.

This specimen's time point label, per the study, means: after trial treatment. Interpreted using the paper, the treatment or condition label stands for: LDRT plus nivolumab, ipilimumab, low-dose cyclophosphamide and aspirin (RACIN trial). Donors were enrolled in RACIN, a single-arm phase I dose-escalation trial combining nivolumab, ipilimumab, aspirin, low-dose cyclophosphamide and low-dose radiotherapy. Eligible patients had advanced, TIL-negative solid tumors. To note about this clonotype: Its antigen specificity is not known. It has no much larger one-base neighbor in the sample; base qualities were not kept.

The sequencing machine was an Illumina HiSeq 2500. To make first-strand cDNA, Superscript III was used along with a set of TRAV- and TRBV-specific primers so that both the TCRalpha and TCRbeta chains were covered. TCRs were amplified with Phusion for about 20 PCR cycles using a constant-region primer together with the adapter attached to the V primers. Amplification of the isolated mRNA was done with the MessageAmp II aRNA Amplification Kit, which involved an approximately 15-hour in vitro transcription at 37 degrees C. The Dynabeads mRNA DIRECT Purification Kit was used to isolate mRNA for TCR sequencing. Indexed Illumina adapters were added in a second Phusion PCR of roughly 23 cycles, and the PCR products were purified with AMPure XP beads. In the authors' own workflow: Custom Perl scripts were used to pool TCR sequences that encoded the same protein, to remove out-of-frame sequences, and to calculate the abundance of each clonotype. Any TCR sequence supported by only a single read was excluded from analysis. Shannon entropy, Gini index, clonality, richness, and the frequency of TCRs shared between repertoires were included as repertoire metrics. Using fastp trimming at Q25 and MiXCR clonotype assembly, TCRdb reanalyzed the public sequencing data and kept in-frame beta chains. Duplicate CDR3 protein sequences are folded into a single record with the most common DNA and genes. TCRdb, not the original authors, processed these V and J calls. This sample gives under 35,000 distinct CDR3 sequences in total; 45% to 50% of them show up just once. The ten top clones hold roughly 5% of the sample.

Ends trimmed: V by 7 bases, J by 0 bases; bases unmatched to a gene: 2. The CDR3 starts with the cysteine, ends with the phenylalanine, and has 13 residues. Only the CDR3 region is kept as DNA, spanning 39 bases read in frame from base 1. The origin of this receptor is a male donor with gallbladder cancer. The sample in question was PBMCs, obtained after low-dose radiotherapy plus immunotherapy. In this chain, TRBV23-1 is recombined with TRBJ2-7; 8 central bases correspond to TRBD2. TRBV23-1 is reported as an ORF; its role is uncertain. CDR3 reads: CASTTSGSYEQYF. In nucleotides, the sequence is TGCGCCAGCACAACTAGCGGCTCCTACGAGCAGTACTTC.